This is a list of T cell receptor beta chains from one sample in a study of Ad26.COV2.S vaccination and SARS-CoV-2 variants. Generated by immunoSEQ multiplex PCR, the TCRdb table keeps only in-frame clones and is missing some. The sample has 300,000 to 450,000 clones, roughly 94% seen once; the top ten hold about 3.8%. Source: peripheral blood, taken after recovery from COVID-19. These receptor sequences come from a human donor who had recovered from COVID-19. Each CDR3 is given with its conserved first and last residue. The D gene is left open where the match is weak.

CDR3 length	V gene	D gene	J gene	CDR3 protein
17	TRBV2	TRBD1	TRBJ2-4	CASSRDRGVLAKNIQYF
14	TRBV10-3	TRBD1	TRBJ1-2	CAISSTGASYGYTF
14	TRBV18	-	TRBJ2-1	CASSPRVSHNEQFF
15	TRBV2	-	TRBJ1-2	CASSEVPGKVRGYTF
15	TRBV10-1	-	TRBJ2-7	CASSESGGADYEQYF
17	TRBV2	TRBD2	TRBJ2-3	CASSALGLAGGWDTQYF
16	TRBV19	-	TRBJ2-4	CASSLPRRGPPNIQYF
15	TRBV18	-	TRBJ1-2	CASSPVAGREDGYTF
14	TRBV9	-	TRBJ1-2	CASRDQGSFHGYTF
14	TRBV7-2	-	TRBJ2-3	CASSLRRLTDTQYF
13	TRBV19	TRBD1	TRBJ2-5	CASRTGQGETQYF
11	TRBV29-1	-	TRBJ1-2	CSVLRDGGYTF
18	TRBV10-3	-	TRBJ2-7	CAISESEPLPDKTYEQYF
14	TRBV29-1	TRBD1	TRBJ2-7	CSVEPGQGGYEQYF
12	TRBV12-5	-	TRBJ2-7	CASGPTTYEQYF
17	TRBV9	TRBD1	TRBJ2-2	CASSGGSGNRGTGELFF
15	TRBV5-6	TRBD1	TRBJ1-1	CASSQLSGQGSEAFF
16	TRBV24-1	-	TRBJ1-5	CATSDGKGGSNQPQHF
16	TRBV7-2	TRBD2	TRBJ2-7	CASSSGASGFSYEQYF
15	TRBV9	TRBD2	TRBJ2-2	CASSASRGDTGELFF
15	TRBV10-3	TRBD1	TRBJ1-1	CAISVRGQGDTEAFF
16	TRBV9	-	TRBJ2-5	CASSVSLGPLQETQYF
15	TRBV10-1	TRBD1	TRBJ2-7	CASSGGQGSAYEQYF
15	TRBV18	TRBD1	TRBJ2-3	CASSPGQGAGDTQYF
16	TRBV7-6	-	TRBJ2-1	CASSLGRQASYNEQFF
16	TRBV19	TRBD1	TRBJ1-1	CASREGQVTGTTEAFF
16	TRBV4-1	TRBD1	TRBJ2-7	CASSKAHDRGTGEQYF
16	TRBV7-2	-	TRBJ2-1	CASSFFQAPGGNEQFF
14	TRBV4-2	-	TRBJ1-5	CASSPGNSNQPQHF
15	TRBV14	-	TRBJ2-2	CASSLKRGIAGELFF
13	TRBV12-3/TRBV12-4	-	TRBJ1-2	CASSLVNGVGYTF
13	TRBV4-3	-	TRBJ2-7	CASSHPRGGEQYF
13	TRBV6-5	-	TRBJ2-5	CASSQAGQETQYF
13	TRBV6-5	-	TRBJ1-2	CASQSRSNYGYTF
15	TRBV7-9	TRBD1	TRBJ2-1	CASSLGTGIYNEQFF
14	TRBV7-9	-	TRBJ2-7	CASSLSRGDYEQYF
18	TRBV7-3	-	TRBJ2-3	CASSRLVERGSSTDTQYF
15	TRBV9	-	TRBJ2-2	CASSVGGSNTGELFF
17	TRBV5-6	TRBD1	TRBJ1-1	CASSSTITGGIYTEAFF
17	TRBV7-9	TRBD1	TRBJ2-2	CASSQYGQGTNTGELFF
13	TRBV6-5	TRBD1	TRBJ1-1	CASSNRGGTEAFF
13	TRBV11-2	-	TRBJ2-5	CASSFSDQETQYF
19	TRBV9	TRBD1	TRBJ2-3	CASSVAPPTGTGEGSTQYF
14	TRBV12-5	TRBD2	TRBJ2-3	CASGRTSGGDTQYF
14	TRBV2	TRBD1	TRBJ1-4	CASRQGVPNEKLFF
15	TRBV10-2	TRBD1	TRBJ1-3	CASSAGRGLGNTIYF
11	TRBV3-1/TRBV3-2	-	TRBJ1-4	CASSRNEKLFF
15	TRBV6-2/TRBV6-3	-	TRBJ1-5	CASSNDREGNQPQHF
17	TRBV12-5	TRBD2	TRBJ2-3	CASGLGVSGGVTDTQYF
12	TRBV9	-	TRBJ2-7	CASSGRDYEQYF